This T cell receptor (beta chain) was profiled in a study of radiotherapy plus CTLA-4 blockade in lung cancer. Across the whole study: Disease control was present in around a third of patients, and objective responses in approximately 18%.

Focal radiation was given together with CTLA-4 blockade (ipilimumab) to patients with chemo-refractory metastatic non-small-cell lung cancer. Study conclusions and caveats: Reports identified early blood T cell clone dynamics, with interferon-beta, as the best response predictor.

About this clone: Its target is not known.

Profiled with immunoSEQ multiplex PCR; TCRdb holds only in-frame clones, not every one. The table shows under 50,000 clones, with around 86% occurring only once. CDR3 length: 15 residues. The sequence was obtained from a human donor with non-small cell lung cancer whose response to radiotherapy plus ipilimumab could not be evaluated. The sequences come from peripheral blood, collected from a patient treated with radiotherapy plus ipilimumab. This chain links TRBV1 with TRBJ2-5; the table gives TRBD2 as D, unverified against the DNA. TRBV1 is a pseudogene segment. The CDR3 region is CTSSQDRAGQETQYF. The CDR3 nucleotides are TGCACCAGCAGCCAAGATCGGGCGGGCCAAGAGACCCAGTACTTC.